These 23 T cell receptor beta chains originate from one sample sequenced in a study of blood T cell repertoires in COVID-19. Clones were read by immunoSEQ multiplex PCR, and TCRdb kept only the in-frame ones, dropping some. Of over 200,000 clones listed, roughly 90% were seen once; the top ten hold 2.7%. Sample: peripheral blood. The receptor set was obtained from an older woman with acute or convalescent COVID-19.

The chain uses TRBV30 and TRBJ2-7; D is perhaps TRBD2 (5 bases). CDR1 and CDR2 from the germline V gene are GTSNPN and SVGIG (reference sequence). Trimming removed 0 bases at V and 2 bases at J, with 8 bases between. CDR3 size: 13 residues. Written as DNA, the CDR3 is TGTGCCTGGAGTGTAGGACTGACCTACGAGCAGTACTTC. It codes for CAWSVGLTYEQYF.

This rearrangement joins TRBV3-1 (or the pseudogene TRBV3-2) to TRBJ1-5; TRBD1 might be the D (5 bases). Trimming left V 2 bases short and J 7 bases short, with 15 bases between. The CDR3 totals 15 residues. Looked up from germline, CDR1 is LGHDT and CDR2 is YNNKEL (reference sequence). The CDR3 coding sequence is TGTGCCAGCAGCCAAAGATGGGGGGGGGAGCAGCCCCAGCATTTT. It specifies CASSQRWGGEQPQHF.

This rearrangement joins TRBV6-5 to TRBJ1-2; possible D gene TRBD1, 6 bases. V lost 7 bases and J lost 5, with 14 bases in between. Germline V gene data show CDR1 as MNHEY and CDR2 as SVGAGI. The CDR3 runs to 13 residues. The CDR3 protein is CASTGTTLYGYTF. For the CDR3, the DNA is TGTGCCAGCACCGGGACAACTTTATATGGCTACACCTTC.

The CDR3 sequence: CASSLVGRVGYGYTF. The CDR3 nucleotides read TGTGCCAGCAGCTTGGTTGGCAGGGTGGGGTATGGCTACACCTTC. The V call is TRBV5-4, the J call TRBJ1-2; TRBD1 is a possible D gene (5 bases). The CDR3 is 15 amino acids. The ends were cut back, 0 bases at V and 5 bases at J, with 14 bases in the middle. The germline V gene encodes CDR1 SGHNT and CDR2 YYREEE (reference sequence). The full variable domain, completed using reference TRBV5-4 and TRBJ1-2, is ETGVTQSPTHLIKTRGQQVTLRCSSQSGHNTVSWYQQALGQGPQFIFQYYREEENGRGNFPPRFSGLQFPNYSSELNVNALELDDSALYLCASSLVGRVGYGYTFGSGTRLTVV.

The V gene is TRBV11-3, the J gene TRBJ1-1; D remains unclear. In germline, CDR1 is SGHNT, CDR2 YENEEA. The CDR3 length is 15 residues. The V end was cut by 2 bases, the J end by 1 base, with 11 bases between. CDR3 nucleotide sequence: TGTGCCAGCAGCTTAAAACATAATGGGAACACTGAAGCTTTCTTT. It codes for CASSLKHNGNTEAFF.

The V call is TRBV6-2 or TRBV6-3, the J call TRBJ2-1; 9 bases are shared with TRBD2. Trimming at V came to 2 bases and at J to 6 bases, leaving 14 bases not matched to a gene. Looked up from germline, CDR1 is MNHEY and CDR2 is SVGEGT. This CDR3 comprises 18 residues. CDR3 residues: CASSYPMTSGVPFNEQFF. Written as DNA, the CDR3 is TGTGCCAGCAGTTACCCGATGACTAGCGGAGTCCCTTTCAATGAGCAGTTCTTC.

As concerns this clone: Other DNA sequences in this sample translate to the same CDR3. This chain uses TRBV15 with TRBJ1-5, with D possibly being TRBD1 (5 bases). The CDR3 loop spans 15 amino acids. Trimming shortened V by 0 bases and J by 3 bases, and 9 bases separated the two germline ends. The germline CDR1 and CDR2 sequences are LNHNV and YYDKDF (reference sequence). The CDR3 sequence: CATSRDQGYNQPQHF. The CDR3 DNA reads as TGTGCCACCAGCAGAGATCAGGGTTACAATCAGCCCCAGCATTTT. Using reference TRBV15 and TRBJ1-5 for the parts outside the CDR3, the full variable domain is DAMVIQNPRYQVTQFGKPVTLSCSQTLNHNVMYWYQQKSSQAPKLLFHYYDKDFNNEADTPDNFQSRRPNTSFCFLDIRSPGLGDTAMYLCATSRDQGYNQPQHFGDGTRLSIL.

The chain combines TRBV5-1 with TRBJ1-5; a weak D match, TRBD1 (6 bases). Trimming removed 5 bases from V and 8 bases from J, with 14 bases in between. Germline assignment: CDR1 SGHRS and CDR2 YFSETQ. The CDR3 has 13 residues. Here the CDR3 reads CASSRAGAEPQHF. The CDR3 DNA sequence: TGCGCCAGCAGTAGGGCAGGGGCAGAGCCCCAGCATTTT.

This rearrangement joins TRBV7-9 to TRBJ2-4, with D possibly matching TRBD1 (6 bases). The length of the CDR3 is 14 residues. CDR1 and CDR2 (germline): SEHNR, FQNEAQ (reference sequence). Between the trimmed V and J ends, which lost 2 bases and 7 bases, there was a span of 12 bases. Here the CDR3 DNA reads TGTGCCAGCAGCTTATTGGCAAGGGGGAACATTCAGTACTTC. Translated: CASSLLARGNIQYF.

The V and J genes are TRBV5-1 and TRBJ1-2, with 7 bases identical to TRBD1. The V and J ends lost 0 bases and 5 bases, in that order; junction bases with no gene match: 7. The CDR3 spans 15 residues. Germline V gene sequence: CDR1 SGHRS, CDR2 YFSETQ. CDR3 nucleotides: TGCGCCAGCAGCTTGGGAGAAGGGGGCGAGTATGGCTACACCTTC. Its protein product is CASSLGEGGEYGYTF.

The rearrangement links TRBV5-1 to TRBJ2-7; 9 bases line up with TRBD2. The germline gives CDR1 SGHRS, CDR2 YFSETQ. V lost 3 bases, J lost 2 bases, and 6 bases stayed unmatched. This CDR3 is built from 15 residues. Here the CDR3 DNA reads TGCGCCAGCAGCTCGACTAGCGGCTCCCCCTACGAGCAGTACTTC. It encodes CASSSTSGSPYEQYF.

The J gene is TRBJ1-1, the V gene TRBV30; D is undetermined. Germline CDR1 reads GTSNPN; CDR2 reads SVGIG (reference sequence). Between the trimmed V and J ends, which lost 4 bases and 10 bases, there was a span of 19 bases. This CDR3 has 13 residues. The chain's CDR3 is CAWTPLARGRAFF. The CDR3 region has the DNA TGTGCCTGGACCCCCCTCGCCAGAGGTCGAGCTTTCTTT.

The chain has TRBV11-3 and TRBJ2-1; D is possibly TRBD2 (5 bases). V lost 5 bases and J 7 bases, leaving 9 bases between the germline ends. The germline V gene encodes CDR1 SGHNT and CDR2 YENEEA. This CDR3 has 12 residues. CDR3 sequence reads: CASSRQRNEQFF. The CDR3 coding sequence is TGTGCCAGCAGCCGTCAGCGGAATGAGCAGTTCTTC.

J is TRBJ2-3 and V is TRBV6-5; TRBD1 is a possible D gene (6 bases). CDR1 and CDR2 from the germline V gene are MNHEY and SVGAGI. V was cut by 2 bases and J by 7 bases, with 16 bases left in between. This CDR3 contains 15 residues. In DNA form, the CDR3 reads TGTGCCAGCAGTTACGTCCCGGGACATACTAATACGCAGTATTTT. Translated: CASSYVPGHTNTQYF.

DNA for the CDR3: TGTGCCAGCAGTGGTGGTGGACAGTTCACTGAAGCTTTCTTT. Amino acid sequence: CASSGGGQFTEAFF. The chain uses TRBV27 and TRBJ1-1; TRBD1 is a possible D gene (6 bases). V lost 5 bases to trimming and J lost 4 bases, with 14 bases between them. CDR3 length: 14 amino acids. Germline CDR1 and CDR2: MNHEY and SMNVEV (reference sequence).

CDR3 in DNA: TGTGCCAGTAGTATAGTAGGGGGCAATCAGCCCCAGCATTTT. It yields the protein CASSIVGGNQPQHF. The V and J genes are TRBV19 and TRBJ1-5; tentative D call: TRBD1 (5 bases). The CDR3 extends over 14 amino acids. The germline V gene has CDR1 LNHDA and CDR2 SQIVND (reference sequence). V lost 1 base to trimming and J lost 2 bases, with 6 bases between them.

V usage is TRBV2 and J usage is TRBJ2-7; possible D gene TRBD1, 5 bases. V lost 7 bases and J 3 bases, leaving 13 bases between the germline ends. This CDR3 is 13 amino acids long. Germline-derived CDR1 and CDR2 are SNHLY and FYNNEI. The CDR3 region has the DNA TGTGCCAGCAACCAAGACAGAAACTACGAGCAGTACTTC. Translated, it gives CASNQDRNYEQYF.

The V and J genes are TRBV11-3 and TRBJ2-3; D unresolved. With 4 bases removed from V and 6 bases from J, the gap between germline ends came to 11 bases. The CDR3 spans 13 residues. Germline CDR1 and CDR2: SGHNT and YENEEA. The CDR3 DNA follows: TGTGCCAGCAGCTCCGGTCCCGTGGATACGCAGTATTTT. Residues: CASSSGPVDTQYF.

This clone has just one count. The rearrangement uses TRBV7-8 and TRBJ1-4; D is undetermined. Germline V gene data show CDR1 as SGHVS and CDR2 as FQNEAQ. Trimming shortened V by 1 base and J by 12 bases, and 9 bases separated the two germline ends. The CDR3 contains 12 residues. CDR3 nucleotide sequence: TGTGCCAGCAGCTTAGAGTCTGAGGAACTGTTTTTT. Translation: CASSLESEELFF.

The gene calls are TRBV5-1 and TRBJ2-3; the D is unclear. CDR1 is SGHRS, CDR2 YFSETQ, per germline. Trimming removed 8 bases at V and 0 bases at J, with 13 bases between. This CDR3 contains 14 residues. The CDR3 reads CASRSQTSTDTQYF. CDR3 bases: TGCGCCAGTCGAAGCCAAACTAGCACAGATACGCAGTATTTT.

V is TRBV10-1 and J is TRBJ2-7, with 9 bases fitting TRBD1. The V gene's germline CDR1 is WNHNN and CDR2 SYGVQD (reference sequence). Germline trimming cut 2 bases from V and 7 bases from J; bases unmatched to any gene: 9. The CDR3 covers 15 residues. The CDR3 region has the DNA TGCGCCAGCAGTGAGCGCGGGACAGGGCATCTGGAGCAGTACTTC. This gives the protein CASSERGTGHLEQYF.

This clone came up a few times. The V and J genes are TRBV5-1 and TRBJ2-1; the match to TRBD2 covers 13 bases. CDR3 length: 15 residues. Germline V gene sequence: CDR1 SGHRS, CDR2 YFSETQ. J gave up 10 bases and V 3 bases, and 7 bases lay outside the gene matches. The CDR3: CASSSEPGLAGEQFF. CDR3 nucleotides: TGCGCCAGCAGCTCGGAACCGGGACTAGCGGGGGAGCAGTTCTTC.

The chain employs TRBV5-1 and TRBJ2-7; the match to TRBD1 covers 9 bases. The V gene's germline CDR1 is SGHRS and CDR2 YFSETQ. This CDR3 has 15 residues. Trimming removed 4 bases from V and 3 bases from J; junction bases left unmatched: 8. The CDR3 reads CASSATGGANYEQYF. CDR3 nucleotides: TGCGCCAGCAGCGCTACAGGGGGCGCAAACTACGAGCAGTACTTC.